This TCR beta chain was sequenced in a study of blood T cells in healthy people across ages (dated by TCRdb to 2013 to 2016). About the investigation overall: In model experiments, roughly one uniquely barcoded TCR beta cDNA molecule per two T cells was captured by template switching. To avoid experimental bias, donors of different ages were spread randomly across the sequencing lanes. Using deep sequencing normalized with unique cDNA molecular identifiers, the study measured how TCR beta repertoire diversity changes with age. Two additional independent replicas of 1 million unique cDNA reads from the same blood draw were analyzed for two donors (one aged 18 to 30 and one aged 80 or older). The donors were divided into four age groups: young (average roughly 15 years), middle-aged (about 39), aged (about 62) and long-lived (around 87).

Inclusive of the bounding cysteine and phenylalanine, the CDR3 is 14 residues long. Of the read, only the CDR3 DNA is kept; its 42 bases are in frame from base 1. Compared with germline, V lacks 4 bases and J lacks 3 bases; bases without a gene match: 6. The germline V gene provides CDR1 SGHRS and CDR2 YFSETQ. The method behind the library was 5' RACE. The sequencer listed for this sample is Illumina HiSeq 2500. A second PCR of about 6 to 11 cycles was performed with a sample-barcoded 5' primer and a J-beta primer mix. A unique molecular identifier was introduced onto each TCR beta cDNA molecule by a template-switch 5' adaptor carrying 12 random nucleotides. Each sample yielded at least 2.5 million CDR3-containing paired-end reads. First-strand cDNA was synthesized from all RNA with the Mint cDNA synthesis kit, primed by a TRBC-specific oligonucleotide. After uracil-DNA glycosylase treatment, a first 18-cycle PCR used universal primers M1SS and BC2_uni_R on all cDNA. On the authors' methods: Each sample was normalized by randomly selecting 1 million high-quality reads, each carrying a distinct molecular identifier. Instead of being binned into consensus sequences, reads with shared molecular identifiers were discarded. CDR3 identification, clonotype clustering and error correction used MiTCR with a Q25 quality threshold and the strictest error-elimination algorithm. Lower-bound total TCR beta diversity was estimated with a nonparametric unseen species model using Euler transformation. TCRdb cleaned the public reads at Q25 with fastp, built clones with MiXCR and kept in-frame beta chains. Records with the same CDR3 protein are collapsed into one entry carrying the most frequent genes and DNA. The V and J calls here are based on TCRdb, not the publication. Here the sample has 650,000 to 800,000 distinct CDR3 sequences; around two fifths occur a single time. The biggest ten clones account for about a fifth of the sample.

Results the study describes overall, beyond this receptor: There was a strong correlation between observed TCR beta diversity and the percentage of naive T cells measured by flow cytometry. The long-lived group showed more naive CD4+ T cells, fewer expanded clones and increased TCR diversity than the aged group, suggesting age selection. Because donor CMV infection status was unknown, age-related changes in expanded clonotypes were potentially confounded. Estimates of total diversity based on one million sequenced T cells were considered lower bounds and underestimates. As age increased, observed TCR beta diversity per million T cells dropped in a roughly linear way, and a significant reduction was already evident by age around 41. Conclusive comparison of naive and antigen-experienced compartments was prevented by the profiling of bulk unsorted PBMCs.

This clonotype was picked up many times. Its target antigen remains unknown. No per-base quality is available; no much larger clone lies one base away. Donors were around 37 systemically healthy Caucasian individuals from Russia aged roughly 6 to 90 years. Each donor gave ten milliliters of peripheral blood, drawn into EDTA-treated Vacutainer tubes. Ficoll-Paque density-gradient centrifugation was used to isolate PBMCs, with at least 6.5 million per sample. Trizol reagent was used to extract total RNA from PBMCs, with at least 5 micrograms per sample. The percentages of naive CD45RAhigh/CD27high T cells were determined by flow cytometry on a PBMC aliquot from every donor.

Material: blood. The rearranged segments are TRBV5-1 and TRBJ2-5, and TRBD1 aligns with 7 junction nucleotides. The TCR comes from a man between 60 and 75 years old in good health. CDR3 region: CASSTGQAKETQYF. The sequence in DNA is TGCGCCAGCAGCACTGGACAGGCAAAAGAGACCCAGTACTTC.